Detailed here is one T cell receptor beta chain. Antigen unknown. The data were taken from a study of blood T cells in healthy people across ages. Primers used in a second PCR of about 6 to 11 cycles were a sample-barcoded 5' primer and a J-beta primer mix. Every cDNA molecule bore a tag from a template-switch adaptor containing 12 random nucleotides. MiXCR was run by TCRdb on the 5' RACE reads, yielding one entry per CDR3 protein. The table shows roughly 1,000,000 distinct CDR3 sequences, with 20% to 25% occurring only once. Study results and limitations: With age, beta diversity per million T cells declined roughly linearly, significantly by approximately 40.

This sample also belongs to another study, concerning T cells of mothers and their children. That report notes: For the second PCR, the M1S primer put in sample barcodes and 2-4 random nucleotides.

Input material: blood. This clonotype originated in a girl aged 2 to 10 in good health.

CDR3 amino acids: CASSFNRERNQPQHF. The CDR3, as DNA: TGTGCCAGCAGTTTCAACAGGGAGAGGAATCAGCCCCAGCATTTT. The genes are TRBV6-5 and TRBJ1-5; TRBD1 is a possible D gene (6 bases). Germline-derived CDR1 and CDR2 are MNHEY and SVGAGI. The CDR3 extends over 15 amino acids. The V end lost 4 bases, the J end lost 4 bases, and 14 bases lay between the germline ends.